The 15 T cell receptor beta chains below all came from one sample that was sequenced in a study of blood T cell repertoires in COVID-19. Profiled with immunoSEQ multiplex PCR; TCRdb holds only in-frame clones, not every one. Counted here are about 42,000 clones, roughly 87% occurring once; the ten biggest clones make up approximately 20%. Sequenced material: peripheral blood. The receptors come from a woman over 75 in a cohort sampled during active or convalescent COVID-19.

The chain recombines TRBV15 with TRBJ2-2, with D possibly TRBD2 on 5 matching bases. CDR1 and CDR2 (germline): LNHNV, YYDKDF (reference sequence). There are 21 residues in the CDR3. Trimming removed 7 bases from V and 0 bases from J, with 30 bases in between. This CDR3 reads CATITVSPDTVLTTNTGELFF. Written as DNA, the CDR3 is TGTGCCACCATTACGGTTTCGCCCGACACAGTCCTGACTACGAACACCGGGGAGCTGTTTTTT. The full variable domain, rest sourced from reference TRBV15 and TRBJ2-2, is DAMVIQNPRYQVTQFGKPVTLSCSQTLNHNVMYWYQQKSSQAPKLLFHYYDKDFNNEADTPDNFQSRRPNTSFCFLDIRSPGLGDTAMYLCATITVSPDTVLTTNTGELFFGEGSRLTVL.

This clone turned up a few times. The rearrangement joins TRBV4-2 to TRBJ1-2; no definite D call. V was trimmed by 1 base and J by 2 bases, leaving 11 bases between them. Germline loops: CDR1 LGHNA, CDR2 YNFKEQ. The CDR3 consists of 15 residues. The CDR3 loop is CASSQVQEGNYGYTF. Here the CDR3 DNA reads TGTGCCAGCAGCCAAGTCCAAGAGGGAAACTATGGCTACACCTTC.

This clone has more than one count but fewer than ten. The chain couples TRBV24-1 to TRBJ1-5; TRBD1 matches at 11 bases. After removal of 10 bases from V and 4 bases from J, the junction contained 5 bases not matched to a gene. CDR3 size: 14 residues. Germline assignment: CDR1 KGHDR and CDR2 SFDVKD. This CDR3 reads CATRDRGSNQPQHF. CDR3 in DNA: TGTGCCACACGGGACAGGGGGAGTAATCAGCCCCAGCATTTT.

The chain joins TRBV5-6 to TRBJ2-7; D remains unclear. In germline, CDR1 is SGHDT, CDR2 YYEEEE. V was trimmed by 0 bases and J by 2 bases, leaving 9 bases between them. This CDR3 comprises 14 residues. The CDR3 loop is CASSLGYLPYEQYF. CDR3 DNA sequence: TGTGCCAGCAGCTTGGGCTATCTACCCTACGAGCAGTACTTC.

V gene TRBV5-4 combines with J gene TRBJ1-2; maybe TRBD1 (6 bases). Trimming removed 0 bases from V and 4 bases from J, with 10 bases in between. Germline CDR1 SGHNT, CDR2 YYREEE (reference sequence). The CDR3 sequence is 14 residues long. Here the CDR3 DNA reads TGTGCCAGCAGCTTGGTACAGGGAAGCTATGGCTACACCTTC. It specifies CASSLVQGSYGYTF.

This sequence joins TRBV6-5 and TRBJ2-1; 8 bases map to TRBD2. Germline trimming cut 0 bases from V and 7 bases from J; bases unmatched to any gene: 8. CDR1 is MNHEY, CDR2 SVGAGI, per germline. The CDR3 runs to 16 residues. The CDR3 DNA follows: TGTGCCAGCAGTTACTCGAGACTAGCGAGATGGAATGAGCAGTTCTTC. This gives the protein CASSYSRLARWNEQFF.

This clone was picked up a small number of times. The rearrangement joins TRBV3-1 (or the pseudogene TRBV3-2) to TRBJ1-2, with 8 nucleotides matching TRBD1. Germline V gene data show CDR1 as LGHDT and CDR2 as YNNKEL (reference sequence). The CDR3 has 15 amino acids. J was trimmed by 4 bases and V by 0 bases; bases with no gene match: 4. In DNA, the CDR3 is TGTGCCAGCAGCCAAGAGTCGGGACAGGTCTATGGCTACACCTTC. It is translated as CASSQESGQVYGYTF.

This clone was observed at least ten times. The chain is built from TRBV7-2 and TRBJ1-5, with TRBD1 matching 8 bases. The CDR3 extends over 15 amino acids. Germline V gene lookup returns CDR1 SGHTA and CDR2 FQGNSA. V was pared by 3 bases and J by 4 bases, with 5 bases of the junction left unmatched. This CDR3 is CASSFDRGRNQPQHF. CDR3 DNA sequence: TGTGCCAGCAGCTTCGACAGGGGTAGGAATCAGCCCCAGCATTTT.

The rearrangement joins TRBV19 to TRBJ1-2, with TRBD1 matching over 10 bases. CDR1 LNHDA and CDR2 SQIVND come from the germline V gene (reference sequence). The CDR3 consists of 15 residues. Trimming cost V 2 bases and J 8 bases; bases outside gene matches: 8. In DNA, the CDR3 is TGTGCCAGTAGTATAAAAAGACAGGGGGCGGGCGGCTACACCTTC. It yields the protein CASSIKRQGAGGYTF.

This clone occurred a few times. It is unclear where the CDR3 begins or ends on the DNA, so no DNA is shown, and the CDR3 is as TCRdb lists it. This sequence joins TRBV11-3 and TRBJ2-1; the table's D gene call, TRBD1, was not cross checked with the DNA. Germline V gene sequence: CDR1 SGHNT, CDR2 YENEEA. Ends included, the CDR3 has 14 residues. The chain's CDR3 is CASSFGQGATVLFF.

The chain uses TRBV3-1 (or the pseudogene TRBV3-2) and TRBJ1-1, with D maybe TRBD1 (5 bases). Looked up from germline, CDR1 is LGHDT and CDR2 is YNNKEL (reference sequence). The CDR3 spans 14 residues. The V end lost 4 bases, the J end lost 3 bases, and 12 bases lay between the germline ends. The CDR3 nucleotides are TGTGCCAGCAGCCTCCCGGGGGGTGACACTGAAGCTTTCTTT. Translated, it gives CASSLPGGDTEAFF.

For the CDR3, the DNA is TGTGCCAGCAGCTTAGGTCAGGGGGTTGTCTATGGCTACACCTTC. Its translation: CASSLGQGVVYGYTF. The V gene is TRBV5-8, the J gene TRBJ1-2; 7 positions match TRBD1. Germline values: CDR1 SGHTS, CDR2 YDEGEE. Trimming cost V 2 bases and J 4 bases; bases outside gene matches: 8. The CDR3 has 15 amino acids.

The chain's CDR3 is CASSLQGYYGYTF. Here the CDR3 DNA reads TGTGCCAGCAGCTTACAGGGCTACTATGGCTACACCTTC. The genes are TRBV6-2 or TRBV6-3 and TRBJ1-2; weak D call: TRBD1 (6 bases). CDR3 length equals 13 residues. Germline CDR1 reads MNHEY; CDR2 reads SVGEGT. Trimming stripped 6 bases from V and 3 bases from J, with 11 bases between.

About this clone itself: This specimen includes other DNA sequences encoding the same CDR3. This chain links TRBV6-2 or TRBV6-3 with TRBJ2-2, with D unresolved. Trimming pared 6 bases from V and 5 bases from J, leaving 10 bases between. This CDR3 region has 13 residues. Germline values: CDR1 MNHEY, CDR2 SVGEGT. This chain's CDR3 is CASSRLGTGELFF. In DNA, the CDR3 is TGTGCCAGCAGCCGACTTGGTACCGGGGAGCTGTTTTTT.

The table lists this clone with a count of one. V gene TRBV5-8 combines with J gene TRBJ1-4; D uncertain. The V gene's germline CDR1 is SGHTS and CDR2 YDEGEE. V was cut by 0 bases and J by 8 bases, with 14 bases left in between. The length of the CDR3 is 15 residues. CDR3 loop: CASSLGRLGGEKLFF. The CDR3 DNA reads TGTGCCAGCAGCTTGGGGCGGTTAGGAGGGGAAAAACTGTTTTTT. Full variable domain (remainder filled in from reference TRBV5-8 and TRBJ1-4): EAGVTQSPTHLIKTRGQQATLRCSPISGHTSVYWYQQALGLGLQFLLWYDEGEERNRGNFPPRFSGRQFPNYSSELNVNALELEDSALYLCASSLGRLGGEKLFFGSGTQLSVL.